This T cell receptor beta chain was retrieved from a study of blood T cell repertoires in COVID-19. Whole-study context: The United States, Italy and Spain provided the acute and convalescent COVID-19 samples. T cells, B-cell-depleted T cells, or PBMCs provided the cDNA or gDNA that served as material.

Original handling: From reference gene primer amplification, estimates of nucleated cell counts were derived. Method: immunoSEQ multiplex PCR; TCRdb's copy keeps in-frame clones and lacks some. The V and J calls and the clone size are those of that table, but D and trimming were determined from the DNA. The table includes about 250,000 clones, around nine tenths detected once. Germline lookup yields CDR1 MNHEY and CDR2 SVGEGT. The CDR3 length is 16 residues. The V segment lost 5 bases and the J segment 2 bases; nucleotides outside the gene matches: 7. The genes are TRBV6-2 or TRBV6-3 and TRBJ2-2; the match to TRBD1 covers 8 bases. Specimen: peripheral blood. The TCR sequence derives from a woman aged 55 to 70 who had recovered from COVID-19. CDR3 DNA: TGTGCCAGCAGTAAACCGGGGACAGGAAACACCGGGGAGCTGTTTTTT. Protein: CASSKPGTGNTGELFF.